The sequence of this T cell receptor (beta chain) was determined in a study of cytomegalovirus exposure and HLA in healthy donors. General study results and limits: Among the most significant clusters, several appeared linked to common viral pathogens in a later analysis.

As regards this clone: Antigen specificity is unknown.

Trimming shortened V by 1 base and J by 8 bases, and 14 bases separated the two germline ends. The CDR3 contains 14 residues. From germline, CDR1 is SGHAT and CDR2 FQNNGV. The study ran its PCR with 60 Vbeta and 13 Jbeta primers. Sequenced by immunoSEQ multiplex PCR; TCRdb stores in-frame clones only, minus some. The sample includes 100,000 to 150,000 clones, around 83% of them seen just once. This sequence joins TRBV11-2 and TRBJ1-2; the D is unclear. The source of this sequence is a woman aged 18-29 years in good health and CMV-seropositive. Input material: PBMCs. The CDR3 spells CASSLVAGFSGYTF. The DNA of the CDR3 is TGTGCCAGCAGCTTAGTTGCGGGATTCAGCGGCTACACCTTC.